Following are 9 T cell receptor beta chains from one sample sequenced in a study of cytomegalovirus exposure and HLA in healthy donors. The PCR ran on 60 Vbeta and 13 Jbeta primers. Generated by immunoSEQ multiplex PCR, the TCRdb table keeps only in-frame clones and is missing some. The table records 75,000 to 100,000 clones, approximately 85% of them present only once. Material: PBMCs. The receptors shown here come from a man aged 40-50 years in good health and CMV-seropositive.

The chain carries TRBV2 and TRBJ1-4, with D unclear. The CDR3 extends over 11 amino acids. Trimming pared 5 bases from V and 4 bases from J, leaving 2 bases between. Per germline, CDR1 SNHLY and CDR2 FYNNEI. CDR3: CASSLNEKLFF. CDR3 bases: TGTGCCAGCAGTCTTAATGAAAAACTGTTTTTT.

A single count supports this clone. The rearrangement links TRBV30 to TRBJ1-1; TRBD1 might be the D (6 bases). CDR3 length: 13 residues. The germline V and J ends were trimmed by 4 bases and 1 base, with 10 bases remaining between them. Germline V gene lookup returns CDR1 GTSNPN and CDR2 SVGIG (reference sequence). The CDR3 loop is CAWTGQQNTEAFF. CDR3 sequence (DNA): TGTGCCTGGACCGGACAGCAGAACACTGAAGCTTTCTTT.

The sample holds a few counts of this clone. V usage is TRBV27 and J usage is TRBJ2-1; 10 bases fit TRBD2. The V gene's germline CDR1 is MNHEY and CDR2 SMNVEV (reference sequence). CDR3 length: 17 amino acids. The V and J ends lost 1 base and 1 base, in that order; junction bases with no gene match: 4. The CDR3 DNA follows: TGTGCCAGCAGTTTATTCTCTAGCGGGAGTTCCTACAATGAGCAGTTCTTC. Its protein is CASSLFSSGSSYNEQFF.

This chain joins TRBV5-1 and TRBJ1-1; D call uncertain. CDR1 SGHRS and CDR2 YFSETQ come from the germline V gene. There are 15 residues in the CDR3. V dropped 4 bases and J dropped 0 bases, with 13 bases sitting between them. The CDR3 DNA is TGCGCCAGCAGCCTAAACCGGGGAATGAACACTGAAGCTTTCTTT. Its translation: CASSLNRGMNTEAFF.

This clone was recorded a few times. The chain joins TRBV7-8 to TRBJ2-1, with a tentative D call TRBD2 (6 bases). Trimming cost V 5 bases and J 2 bases, with 13 bases left between them. CDR1 and CDR2 from the germline V gene are SGHVS and FQNEAQ. There are 15 residues in the CDR3. The CDR3 sequence: CASSRGAGAYNEQFF. The CDR3 DNA follows: TGTGCCAGCAGCAGAGGAGCGGGTGCCTACAATGAGCAGTTCTTC.

The chain combines TRBV19 with TRBJ2-2, with 7 bases matching TRBD1. J lost 1 base, V lost 10 bases, and 15 bases had no gene match. This CDR3 has 17 amino acids. The germline CDR1 and CDR2 sequences are LNHDA and SQIVND (reference sequence). The CDR3 DNA reads TGTGCCACTATTCCGACAGGGTGGACATTGAACACCGGGGAGCTGTTTTTT. Its protein is CATIPTGWTLNTGELFF.

About this clone: Other DNA sequences from this sample encode an identical CDR3 as well. V is TRBV6-5 and J is TRBJ1-1, with D tentatively TRBD1 (5 bases). The CDR3 extends over 15 amino acids. Germline CDR1 is MNHEY and CDR2 is SVGAGI. The V end was cut by 2 bases, the J end by 0 bases, with 10 bases between. CDR3 residues: CASSYGGSMNTEAFF. CDR3 nucleotide sequence: TGTGCCAGCAGTTACGGGGGGTCCATGAACACTGAAGCTTTCTTT.

This sequence joins TRBV19 and TRBJ1-5; D is undetermined. The germline V gene encodes CDR1 LNHDA and CDR2 SQIVND (reference sequence). The CDR3 runs to 14 residues. V lost 3 bases and J 8 bases, leaving 14 bases between the germline ends. In DNA, the CDR3 is TGTGCCAGTAGTATCTCGACACAATTAAAGCCCCAGCATTTT. It specifies CASSISTQLKPQHF.

V usage is TRBV2 and J usage is TRBJ2-1; no firm D call. This CDR3 contains 14 residues. V was clipped by 4 bases and J by 5 bases, with 12 bases between them. Germline V gene lookup returns CDR1 SNHLY and CDR2 FYNNEI. In DNA, the CDR3 is TGTGCCAGCAGTGCCCCACACATGGACAATGAGCAGTTCTTC. This translates into CASSAPHMDNEQFF.